The clone carrying this T cell receptor (beta chain) was picked up a small number of times. Its target is unknown. The CDR3 consists of 13 residues. Germline V lookup: CDR1 MNHEY, CDR2 SVGEGT. With 11 bases clipped from V and 6 bases from J, the junction kept 8 bases outside the gene matches. These data are taken from a study of post-analysis software for immune sequencing data. Study results and caveats: Among 5 or 6 TRBV segments more frequent in patients than controls were TRBV5-6, TRBV5-1 and TRBV20-1.

Tagging with unique molecular identifiers was a feature of the TCR beta cDNA libraries. In TCRdb, the PCR reads were re-called with MiXCR into one record per CDR3 protein. The top ten hold 4.9% of the sample, which has 700,000 to 900,000 distinct CDR3 sequences, around 42% seen once. Sequencing used blood. The TCR originated in a girl aged 5-17 years with multiple sclerosis. The V gene is TRBV6-2 or TRBV6-3, the J gene TRBJ2-1; 9 positions match TRBD1. The CDR3 coding sequence is TGTGCCGGCGCGGGACAGGGAAGCAATGAGCAGTTCTTC. As protein: CAGAGQGSNEQFF.